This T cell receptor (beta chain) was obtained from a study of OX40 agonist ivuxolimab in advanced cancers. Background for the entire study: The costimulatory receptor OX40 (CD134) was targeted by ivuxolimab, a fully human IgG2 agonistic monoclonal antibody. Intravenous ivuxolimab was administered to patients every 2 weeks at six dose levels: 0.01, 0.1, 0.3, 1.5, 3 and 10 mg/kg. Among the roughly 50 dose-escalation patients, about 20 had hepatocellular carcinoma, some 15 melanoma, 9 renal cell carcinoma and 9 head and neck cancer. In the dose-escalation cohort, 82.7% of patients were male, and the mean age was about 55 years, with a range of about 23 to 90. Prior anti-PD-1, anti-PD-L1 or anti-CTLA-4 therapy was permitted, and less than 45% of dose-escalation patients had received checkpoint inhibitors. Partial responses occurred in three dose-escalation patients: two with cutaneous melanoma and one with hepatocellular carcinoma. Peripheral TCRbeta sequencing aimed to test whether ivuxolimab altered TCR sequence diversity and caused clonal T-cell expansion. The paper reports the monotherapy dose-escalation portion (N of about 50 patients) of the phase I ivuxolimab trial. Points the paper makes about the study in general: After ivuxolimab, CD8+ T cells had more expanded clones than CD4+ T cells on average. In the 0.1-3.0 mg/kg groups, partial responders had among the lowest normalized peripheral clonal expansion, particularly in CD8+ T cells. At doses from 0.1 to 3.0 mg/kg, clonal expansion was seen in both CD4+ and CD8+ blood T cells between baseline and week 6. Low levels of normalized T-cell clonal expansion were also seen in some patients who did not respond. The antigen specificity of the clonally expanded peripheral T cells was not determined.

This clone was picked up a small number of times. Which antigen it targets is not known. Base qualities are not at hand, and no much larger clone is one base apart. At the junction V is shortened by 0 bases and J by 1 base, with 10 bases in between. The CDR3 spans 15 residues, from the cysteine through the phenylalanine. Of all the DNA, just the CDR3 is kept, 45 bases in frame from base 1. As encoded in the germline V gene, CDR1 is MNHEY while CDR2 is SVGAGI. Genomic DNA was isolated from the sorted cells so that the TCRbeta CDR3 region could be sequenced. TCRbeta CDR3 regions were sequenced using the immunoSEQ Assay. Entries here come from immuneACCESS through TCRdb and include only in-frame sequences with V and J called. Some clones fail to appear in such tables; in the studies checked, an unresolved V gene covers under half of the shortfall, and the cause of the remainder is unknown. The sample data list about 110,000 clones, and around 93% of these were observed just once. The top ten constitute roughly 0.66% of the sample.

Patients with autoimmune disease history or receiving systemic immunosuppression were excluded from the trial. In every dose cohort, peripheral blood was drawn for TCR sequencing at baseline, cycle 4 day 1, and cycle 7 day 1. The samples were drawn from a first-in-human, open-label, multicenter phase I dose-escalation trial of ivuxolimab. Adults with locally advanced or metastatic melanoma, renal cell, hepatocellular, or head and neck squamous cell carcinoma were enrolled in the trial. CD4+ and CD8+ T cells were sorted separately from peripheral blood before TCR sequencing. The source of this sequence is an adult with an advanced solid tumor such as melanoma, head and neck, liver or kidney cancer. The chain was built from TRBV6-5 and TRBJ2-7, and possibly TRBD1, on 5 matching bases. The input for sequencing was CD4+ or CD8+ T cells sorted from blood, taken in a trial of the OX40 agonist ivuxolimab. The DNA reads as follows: TGTGCCAGCAGTTACTCCCAGACAGCTTCCTACGAGCAGTACTTC. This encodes CASSYSQTASYEQYF.